This T cell receptor beta chain was identified during a study of monozygotic twins with inflammatory bowel disease. The CDR3 totals 15 residues. Every donor provided one blood sample measuring approximately 2.5 ml. Whole blood without T cell sorting served as the source of isolated total RNA. TCRdb re-analyzed the 5' RACE reads; it lists each CDR3 protein once, without DNA. Found here are 420,000 or so distinct CDR3 sequences; the top ten clones hold 2.4%. The chain carries TRBV12-3 or TRBV12-4 and TRBJ1-6; TCRdb outputs TRBD1, but without DNA this stays unchecked. Sequencing was carried out using blood. The receptor was derived from a human donor with ulcerative colitis or Crohn's disease, or a healthy co-twin of an affected twin (not recorded which). The CDR3 loop reads CASTLGQADGSPLHF.